This T cell receptor beta chain originates from a study of shared clonotypes between healthy human individuals. On the study more broadly: The study used three CD4 naive, three CD4 memory, two CD8 naive and one CD8 memory plate per donor.

From germline, CDR1 is SGHRS and CDR2 YFSETQ. Trimming pared 2 bases from V and 3 bases from J, leaving 9 bases between. CDR3 length equals 13 residues. Using immunoSEQ multiplex PCR, the repertoire was profiled, and TCRdb retains in-frame clones only, with some absent. The sample shows some 1 million clones, 65% to 80% of them seen only once. Sequenced sample: memory CD4+ T cells sorted from blood. Stated subset: CD45RA-negative fraction. This clonotype was sampled from a man aged 18 to 30 in good health. The chain uses TRBV5-1 and TRBJ2-7, with D perhaps TRBD2 (6 bases). In DNA, the CDR3 is TGCGCCAGCAGCTTTGGGGGGTACTACGAGCAGTACTTC. Translating gives CASSFGGYYEQYF.